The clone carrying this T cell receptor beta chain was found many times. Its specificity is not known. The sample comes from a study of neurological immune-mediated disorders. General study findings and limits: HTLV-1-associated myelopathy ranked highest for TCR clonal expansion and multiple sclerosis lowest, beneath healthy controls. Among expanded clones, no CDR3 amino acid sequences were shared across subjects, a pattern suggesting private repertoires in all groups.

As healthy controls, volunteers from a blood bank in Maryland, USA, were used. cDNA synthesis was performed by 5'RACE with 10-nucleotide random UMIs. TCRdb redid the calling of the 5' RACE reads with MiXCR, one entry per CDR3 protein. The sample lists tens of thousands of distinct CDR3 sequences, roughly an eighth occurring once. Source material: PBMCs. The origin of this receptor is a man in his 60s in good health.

The CDR3 DNA reads TGCAGGCCGGGCGGGAATCCCTCCTACAATGAGCAGTTCTTC. Protein product: CRPGGNPSYNEQFF. The V call is TRBV20-1, the J call TRBJ2-1; D possibly corresponds to TRBD2 (6 bases). The length of the CDR3 is 14 residues. Looked up from germline, CDR1 is DFQATT and CDR2 is SNEGSKA (reference sequence).